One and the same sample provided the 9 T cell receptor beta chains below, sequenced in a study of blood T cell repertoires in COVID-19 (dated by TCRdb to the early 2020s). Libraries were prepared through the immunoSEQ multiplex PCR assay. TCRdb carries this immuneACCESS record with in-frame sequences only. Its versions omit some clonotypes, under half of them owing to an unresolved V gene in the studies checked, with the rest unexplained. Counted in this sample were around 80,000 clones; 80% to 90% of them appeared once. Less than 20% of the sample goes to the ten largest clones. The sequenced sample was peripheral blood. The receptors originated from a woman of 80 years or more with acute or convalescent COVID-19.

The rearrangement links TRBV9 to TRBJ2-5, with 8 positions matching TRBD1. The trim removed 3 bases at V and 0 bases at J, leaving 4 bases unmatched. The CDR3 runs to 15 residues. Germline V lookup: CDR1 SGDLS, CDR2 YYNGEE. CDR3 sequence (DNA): TGTGCCAGCAGCGCGTGGACAGGGCACCAAGAGACCCAGTACTTC. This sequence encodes CASSAWTGHQETQYF.

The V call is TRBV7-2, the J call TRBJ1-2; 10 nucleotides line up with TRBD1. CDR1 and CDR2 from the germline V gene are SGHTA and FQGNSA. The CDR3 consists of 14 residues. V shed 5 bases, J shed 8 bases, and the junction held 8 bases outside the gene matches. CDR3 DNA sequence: TGTGCCAGCAGCCAACGACAGGGGGCTCGAGGCTACACCTTC. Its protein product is CASSQRQGARGYTF.

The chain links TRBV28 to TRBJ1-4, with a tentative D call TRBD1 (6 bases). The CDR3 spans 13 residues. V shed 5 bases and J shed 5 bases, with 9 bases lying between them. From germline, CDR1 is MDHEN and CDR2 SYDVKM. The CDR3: CASSAGANEKLFF. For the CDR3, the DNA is TGTGCCAGCAGTGCGGGGGCAAATGAAAAACTGTTTTTT.

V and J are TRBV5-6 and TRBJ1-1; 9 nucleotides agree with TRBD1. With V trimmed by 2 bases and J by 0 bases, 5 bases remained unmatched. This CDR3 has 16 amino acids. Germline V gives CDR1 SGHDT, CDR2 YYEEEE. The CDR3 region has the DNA TGTGCCAGCAGCTTCGGGACAGGGCGGATGAACACTGAAGCTTTCTTT. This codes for CASSFGTGRMNTEAFF.

The CDR3 nucleotides read TGTGCCATCGGGGGGGATAGCGAGGATCAGCCCCAGCATTTT. Protein product: CAIGGDSEDQPQHF. The gene calls are TRBV10-3 and TRBJ1-5, with D perhaps matching TRBD1 (5 bases). Germline values: CDR1 ENHRY, CDR2 SYGVKD. The CDR3 has 14 residues. Trimming took off 8 bases at V and 5 bases at J, with 16 bases between the two ends.

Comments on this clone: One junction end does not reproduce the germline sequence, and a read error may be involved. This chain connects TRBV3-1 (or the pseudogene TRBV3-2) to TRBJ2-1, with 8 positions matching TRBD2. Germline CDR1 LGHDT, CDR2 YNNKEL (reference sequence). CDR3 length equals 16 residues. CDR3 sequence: CASSQGAGGRSNEQFF. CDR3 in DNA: TGTGCCAGCAGTCAAGGGGCGGGGGGCCGATCGAATGAGCAGTTCTTC.

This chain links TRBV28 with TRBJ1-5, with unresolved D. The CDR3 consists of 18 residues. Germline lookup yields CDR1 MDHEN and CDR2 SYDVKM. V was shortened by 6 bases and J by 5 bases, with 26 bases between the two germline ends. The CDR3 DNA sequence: TGTGCCAGCAGCACCGCTCCCGGTCGAGGGTCGTTGGATCAGCCCCAGCATTTT. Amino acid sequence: CASSTAPGRGSLDQPQHF.

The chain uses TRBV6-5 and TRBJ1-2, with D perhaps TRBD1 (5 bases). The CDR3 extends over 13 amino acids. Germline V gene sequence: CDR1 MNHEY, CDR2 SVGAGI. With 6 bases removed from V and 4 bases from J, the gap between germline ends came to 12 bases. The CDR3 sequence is CASRNTGPYGYTF. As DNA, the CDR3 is TGTGCCAGCAGAAATACAGGTCCCTATGGCTACACCTTC.

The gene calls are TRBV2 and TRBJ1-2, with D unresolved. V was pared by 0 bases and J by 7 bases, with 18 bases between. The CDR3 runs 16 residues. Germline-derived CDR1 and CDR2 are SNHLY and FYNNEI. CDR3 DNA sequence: TGTGCCAGCAGTGAAGCCTCTCGGCCCACACCGGGTGGCTACACCTTC. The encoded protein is CASSEASRPTPGGYTF.